This T cell receptor beta chain was recovered during a study of cytomegalovirus exposure and HLA in healthy donors. Only in-frame clones appear in the TCRdb table, and some are missing; sequencing was by immunoSEQ multiplex PCR. The sample consists of about 160,000 clones, over 85% of them appearing once. Germline CDR1 and CDR2: MDHEN and SYDVKM. The CDR3 runs to 14 residues. V lost 6 bases, J lost 5 bases, and 9 bases stayed unmatched. This clone has a handful of counts. Sequences were obtained from PBMCs. V gene TRBV28 combines with J gene TRBJ1-2, with 7 bases that match TRBD1. This receptor was obtained from a young woman in good health and CMV-seropositive. The CDR3 sequence is CASSLTGDRYGYTF. DNA for the CDR3: TGTGCCAGCAGCCTTACCGGGGACAGATATGGCTACACCTTC.